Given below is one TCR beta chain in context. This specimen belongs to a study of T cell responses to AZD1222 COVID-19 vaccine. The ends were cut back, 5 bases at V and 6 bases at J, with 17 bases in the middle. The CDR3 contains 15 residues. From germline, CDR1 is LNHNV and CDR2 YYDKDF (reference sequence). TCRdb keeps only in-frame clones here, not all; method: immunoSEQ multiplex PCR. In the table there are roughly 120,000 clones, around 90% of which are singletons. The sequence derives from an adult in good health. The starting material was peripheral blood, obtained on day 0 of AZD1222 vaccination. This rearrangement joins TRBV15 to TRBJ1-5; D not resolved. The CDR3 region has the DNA TGTGCCACCAGCCCCGGTCAGGTCCGAAGTCAGCCCCAGCATTTT. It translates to CATSPGQVRSQPQHF.